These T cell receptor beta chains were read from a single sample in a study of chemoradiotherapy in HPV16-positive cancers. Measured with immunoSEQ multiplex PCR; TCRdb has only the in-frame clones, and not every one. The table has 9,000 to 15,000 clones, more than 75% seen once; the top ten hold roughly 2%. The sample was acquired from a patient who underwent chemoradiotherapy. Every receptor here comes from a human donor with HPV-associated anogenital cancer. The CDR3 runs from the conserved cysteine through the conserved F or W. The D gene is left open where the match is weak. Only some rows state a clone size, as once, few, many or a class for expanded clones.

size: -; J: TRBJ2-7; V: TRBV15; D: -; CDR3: CATSLAGYEQYF; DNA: TGTGCCACCAGCCTGGCGGGGTACGAGCAGTACTTC
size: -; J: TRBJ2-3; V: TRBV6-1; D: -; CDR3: CASSTQGYGTDTQYF; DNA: TGTGCCAGCAGTACGCAGGGTTACGGCACAGATACGCAGTATTTT
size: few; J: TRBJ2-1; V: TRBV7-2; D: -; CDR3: CASSAQGSEQFF; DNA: TGTGCCAGCAGCGCCCAGGGAAGTGAGCAGTTCTTC
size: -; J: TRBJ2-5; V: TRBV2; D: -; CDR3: CASSEIAVQETQYF; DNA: TGTGCCAGCAGTGAGATAGCGGTCCAAGAGACCCAGTACTTC
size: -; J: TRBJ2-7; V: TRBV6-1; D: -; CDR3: CASSPIFGYEQYF; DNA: TGTGCCAGCAGTCCGATTTTTGGATACGAGCAGTACTTC
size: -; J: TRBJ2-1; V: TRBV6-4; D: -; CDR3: CASSNSGDNEQFF; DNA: TGTGCCAGCAGTAACTCTGGGGACAATGAGCAGTTCTTC
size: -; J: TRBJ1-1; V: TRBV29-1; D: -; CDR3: CSATWGAGQLNTEAFF; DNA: TGCAGCGCGACCTGGGGCGCGGGTCAACTGAACACTGAAGCTTTCTTT
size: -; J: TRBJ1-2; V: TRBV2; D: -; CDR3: CASTGTNYGYTF; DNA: TGTGCCAGCACAGGGACTAACTATGGCTACACCTTC
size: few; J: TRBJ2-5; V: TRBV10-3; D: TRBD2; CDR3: CAISDSSGGETQYF; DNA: TGTGCCATCAGTGATAGTTCGGGAGGGGAGACCCAGTACTTC
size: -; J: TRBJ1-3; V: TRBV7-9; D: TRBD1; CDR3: CASSSDRAGNTIYF; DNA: TGTGCCAGCAGCTCGGACAGGGCTGGAAACACCATATATTTT
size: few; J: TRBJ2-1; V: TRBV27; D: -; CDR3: CASSTASSYNEQFF; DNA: TGTGCCAGCAGTACCGCTAGCTCCTACAATGAGCAGTTCTTC
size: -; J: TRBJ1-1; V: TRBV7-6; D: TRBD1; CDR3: CASSAYRGNTEAFF; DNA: TGTGCCAGCAGCGCCTACAGGGGAAACACTGAAGCTTTCTTT
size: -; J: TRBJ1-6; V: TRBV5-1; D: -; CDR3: CASTTQGTGGSPLHF; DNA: TGCGCCAGCACGACTCAGGGGACCGGGGGGTCACCCCTCCACTTT
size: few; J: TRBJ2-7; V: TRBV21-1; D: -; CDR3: CASSLYGLADYYEQYF; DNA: TGTGCCAGCAGCCTTTATGGACTAGCGGACTACTACGAGCAGTACTTC
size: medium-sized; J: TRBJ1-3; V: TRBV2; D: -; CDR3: CASSYLGDRGTIYF; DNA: TGTGCCAGCAGTTACCTAGGGGACCGGGGCACCATATATTTT
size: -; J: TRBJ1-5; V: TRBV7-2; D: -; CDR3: CASSFSSGSRQPQHF; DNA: TGTGCCAGCAGCTTCTCTTCGGGCTCTCGGCAGCCCCAGCATTTT
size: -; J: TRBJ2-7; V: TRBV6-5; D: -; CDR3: CASRRGTAYEQYF; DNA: TGTGCCAGCAGACGCGGGACAGCCTACGAGCAGTACTTC
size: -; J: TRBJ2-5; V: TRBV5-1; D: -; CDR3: CASSSPPGRTKETQYF; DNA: TGCGCCAGCAGCTCCCCGCCGGGACGTACGAAAGAGACCCAGTACTTC
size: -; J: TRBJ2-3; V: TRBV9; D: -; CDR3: CASSVGWTDTQYF; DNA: TGTGCCAGCAGCGTAGGGTGGACAGATACGCAGTATTTT
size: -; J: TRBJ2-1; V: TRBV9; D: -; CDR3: CASSLGGSSSYNEQFF; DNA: TGTGCCAGCAGCCTGGGGGGATCGAGCTCCTACAATGAGCAGTTCTTC
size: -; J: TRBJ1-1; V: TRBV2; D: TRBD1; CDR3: CASIVDRGSAEAFF; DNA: TGTGCCAGCATAGTAGACAGGGGGTCTGCTGAAGCTTTCTTT
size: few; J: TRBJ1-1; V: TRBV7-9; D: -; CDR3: CASRRPLDTEAFF; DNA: TGTGCCAGCAGACGACCGCTGGACACTGAAGCTTTCTTT
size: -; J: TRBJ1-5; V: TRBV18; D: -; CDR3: CASSPDNQPQHF; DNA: TGTGCCAGCTCACCAGACAATCAGCCCCAGCATTTT
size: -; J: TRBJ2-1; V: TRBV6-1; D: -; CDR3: CASSEQDPSYNEQFF; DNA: TGTGCCAGCAGTGAACAGGACCCCTCCTACAATGAGCAGTTCTTC
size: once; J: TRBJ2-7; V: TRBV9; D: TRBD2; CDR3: CASSVTSGGAIEQYF; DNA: TGTGCCAGCAGCGTAACTAGCGGGGGGGCGATCGAGCAGTACTTC
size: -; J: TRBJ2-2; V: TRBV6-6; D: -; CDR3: CASSYLHTGELFF; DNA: TGTGCCAGCAGTTACCTACACACCGGGGAGCTGTTTTTT
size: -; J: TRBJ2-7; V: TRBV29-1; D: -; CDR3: CSVVISGVYEQYF; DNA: TGCAGCGTTGTTATTAGCGGAGTATACGAGCAGTACTTC
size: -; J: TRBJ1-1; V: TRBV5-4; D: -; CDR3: CASTPSSDVNTEAFF; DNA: TGTGCCAGCACCCCGAGCAGTGACGTGAACACTGAAGCTTTCTTT
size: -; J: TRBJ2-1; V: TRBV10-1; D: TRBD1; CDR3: CASRRGGADNEQFF; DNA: TGCGCCAGCAGGCGAGGGGGCGCCGACAATGAGCAGTTCTTC
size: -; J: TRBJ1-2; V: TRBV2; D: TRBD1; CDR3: CASSPGTGPYGYTF; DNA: TGTGCCAGCAGTCCCGGGACAGGCCCATATGGCTACACCTTC